The sequence of this T cell receptor (beta chain) was determined in a study of graft-versus-host responses after intestinal transplantation (dated by TCRdb to the early 2020s). Study-wide context: Multivisceral, liver-intestinal, or isolated intestinal transplants were received by the recipients. All recipients received anti-thymocyte globulin induction followed by maintenance tacrolimus and steroids for around 3 years. After intestinal transplantation, graft-versus-host and host-versus-graft alloreactive T cell clones were followed in the graft, circulation and bone marrow using bulk TCR-beta CDR3 sequencing. To identify alloreactive clones, pre-transplant mixed lymphocyte reaction products were sequenced and then compared with unstimulated pre-transplant donor and recipient T cells. The cohort enrolled some 25 intestinal transplant recipients including one retransplant, and a few patients lacking pretransplant specimens were excluded. Donor T cell macrochimerism was defined as a peak of at least 4% donor T cells among recipient peripheral blood mononuclear cells. Samples from three later patients were sequenced in-house on an Illumina MiSeq with MiXCR processing rather than by the commercial service.

Per the publication, the time point label means: cells obtained before transplantation from donor or recipient. CD3+CD4+ and CD3+CD8+ populations were FACS-sorted from unstimulated pre-transplant donor and recipient cells taken from spleen or lymph nodes. Library method: the immunoSEQ multiplex PCR assay. For most patients, genomic DNA was isolated using the Qiagen DNeasy Blood and Tissue Kit and was shipped frozen to Adaptive Biotechnologies for TCR sequencing. High-throughput TCR-beta CDR3 sequencing of genomic DNA from most patients was performed by Adaptive Biotechnologies. In the paper's pipeline: Adaptive's ImmunoSEQ software supplied the TCR sequencing data for around 19 patients, while MiXCR and VDJtools were used to process three other patients. To correct CD4 versus CD8 sorting errors, any sequence found in both subsets at a frequency ratio below 5:1 was removed. CDR3 nucleotide sequences shared by donor and recipient were removed because the origin of these sequences could not be assigned. To count as alloreactive, a clone needed at least 2-fold expansion over unstimulated cells and a minimum CFSE-low frequency of 0.002% (template counts) or 0.001% (read counts). Mappable clones were those detected in sequenced pre-transplant spleen, lymph node, or MLR CFSE-low populations of the donor or recipient. The cumulative frequency of alloreactive clones was calculated as a percentage of all sequences, weighted by copy number. In TCRdb, the immuneACCESS table is reduced to in-frame sequences with V and J assigned. These tables do not hold every clone; where another copy was compared, an unresolved V gene accounts for under half, and the others remain unexplained. That table is the source of V, J and clone size, and D and trimming were worked out from the DNA. The sample includes 95,000 to 110,000 clones, with roughly nine tenths observed a single time. Clones ranked in the top ten supply around 0.9% of the sample.

Points on this clone: What this receptor recognizes is not known. No base quality information exists; no much larger clone differs at one position.

General study outcomes and caveats: In patients with donor T cell macrochimerism, the allografts had high GvH to HvG T cell clonal ratios. The conclusions were limited by the relatively low number and heterogeneity of the intestinal transplant patients. Early after transplant, peak levels of circulating GvH clones were found to be associated with declines in HvG clones. GvH clones were detected in recipient bone marrow, and some of these GvH clones were observed earlier in ileal mucosa or blood, consistent with an intestinal mucosal origin.

This TCR came from a human donor who received an intestinal transplant. Material: unstimulated CD4+ T cells sorted from spleen or lymph node cells, obtained before intestinal transplant.

The nucleotides read TGTGCCAGCAGCTTAAATGGGCTACGAAATACAGATACGCAGTATTTT. Its amino acids are CASSLNGLRNTDTQYF. Recombination joined TRBV7-3 with TRBJ2-3, with the D gene uncertain. V loses 1 base of germline sequence and J loses 3 bases, and the interval between the two ends is 14 bases. The CDR3, cysteine through phenylalanine, is 16 amino acids long. Left in the record is the CDR3 DNA by itself, 48 bases read in frame from the first base. Per the germline V gene, SGHTA is the CDR1 and FQGTGA is the CDR2. Joined to the reference TRBV7-3 and TRBJ2-3 proteins, this CDR3 gives the full variable domain: GAGVSQTPSNKVTEKGKYVELRCDPISGHTALYWYRQSLGQGPEFLIYFQGTGAADDSGLPNDRFFAVRPEGSVSTLKIQRTERGDSAVYLCASSLNGLRNTDTQYFGPGTRLTVL.